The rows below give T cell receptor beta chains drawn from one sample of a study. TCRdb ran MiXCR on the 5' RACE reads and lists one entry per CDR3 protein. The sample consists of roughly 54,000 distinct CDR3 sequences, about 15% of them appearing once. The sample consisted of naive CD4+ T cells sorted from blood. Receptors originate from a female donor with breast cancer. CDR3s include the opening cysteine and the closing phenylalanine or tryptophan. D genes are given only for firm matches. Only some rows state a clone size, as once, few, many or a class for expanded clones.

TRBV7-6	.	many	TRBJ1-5	CASSPLNQPQHF	TGTGCCAGCAGCCCCCTCAATCAGCCCCAGCATTTT
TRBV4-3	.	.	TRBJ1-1	CASSGQGRSEAFF	TGCGCCAGCAGCGGTCAGGGGCGGAGTGAAGCTTTCTTT
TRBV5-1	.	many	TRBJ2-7	CASSPISSSYEQYF	TGCGCCAGCAGCCCCATTTCCAGCTCCTACGAGCAGTACTTC
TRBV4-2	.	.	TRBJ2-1	CASSQERTSDGQFF	TGTGCCAGCAGCCAAGAAAGAACGAGCGACGGGCAGTTCTTC
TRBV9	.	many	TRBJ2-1	CASGTVHNEQFF	TGTGCCAGCGGAACGGTACACAATGAGCAGTTCTTC
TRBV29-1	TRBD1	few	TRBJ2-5	CSVTGQSQETQYF	TGCAGCGTCACGGGACAGTCCCAAGAGACCCAGTACTTC
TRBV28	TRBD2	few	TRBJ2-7	CSSGTYEQYF	TGTTCTAGCGGGACCTACGAGCAGTACTTC
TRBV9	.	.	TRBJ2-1	CASSVLGQGAGEQFF	TGTGCCAGCAGCGTATTAGGGCAGGGTGCAGGAGAGCAGTTCTTC
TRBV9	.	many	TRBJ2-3	CASSKGGAKADTQYF	TGTGCCAGCAGCAAGGGGGGGGCGAAGGCAGATACGCAGTATTTT
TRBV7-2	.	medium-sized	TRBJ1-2	CASSSYLGTDNYGYTF	TGTGCCAGCAGCTCTTATCTCGGGACTGATAACTATGGCTACACCTTC
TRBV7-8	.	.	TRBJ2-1	CASSGTGGVDNEQFF	TGTGCCAGCAGCGGAACGGGCGGCGTCGACAATGAGCAGTTCTTC
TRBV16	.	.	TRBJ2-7	CASSPPTRYEQYF	TGTGCCAGCAGCCCGCCAACCCGCTACGAGCAGTACTTC
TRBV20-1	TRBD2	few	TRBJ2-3	CSAGSGGDTDTQYF	TGCAGTGCTGGGAGCGGGGGGGACACAGATACGCAGTATTTT
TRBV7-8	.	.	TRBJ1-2	CASSLALRNQDGYTF	TGTGCCAGCAGCTTAGCCCTTAGGAATCAGGATGGCTACACCTTC
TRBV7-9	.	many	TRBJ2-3	CAAGEKQYF	TGTGCCGCCGGGGAGAAGCAGTATTTT
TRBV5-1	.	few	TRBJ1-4	CASSGGVQTNEKLFF	TGCGCCAGCAGCGGAGGGGTGCAAACTAATGAAAAACTGTTTTTT
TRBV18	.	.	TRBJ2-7	CASSPTYPGIYEQYF	TGTGCCAGCTCGCCGACTTATCCCGGTATCTACGAGCAGTACTTC
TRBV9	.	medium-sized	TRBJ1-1	CASSVAGDTEAFF	TGTGCCAGCAGCGTAGCTGGGGACACTGAAGCTTTCTTT
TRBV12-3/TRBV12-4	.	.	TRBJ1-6	CASSLKRYNSPLHF	TGTGCCAGCAGTTTAAAAAGATATAATTCACCCCTCCACTTT
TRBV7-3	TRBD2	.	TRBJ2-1	CASSLMAGVNEQFF	TGTGCCAGCAGCTTAATGGCGGGAGTAAATGAGCAGTTCTTC
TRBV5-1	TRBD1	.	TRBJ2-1	CASRPGQDYNEQFF	TGCGCCAGCAGACCGGGACAGGACTACAATGAGCAGTTCTTC
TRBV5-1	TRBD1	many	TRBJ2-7	CASSSRPGQPLEQYF	TGCGCCAGCAGCTCTAGACCGGGACAGCCTCTCGAGCAGTACTTC
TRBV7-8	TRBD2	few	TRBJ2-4	CASSFRGGRGNIQYF	TGTGCCAGCAGCTTTCGGGGCGGGAGGGGAAACATTCAGTACTTC
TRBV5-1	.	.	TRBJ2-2	CASRDTGELFF	TGCGCCAGCCGGGACACCGGGGAGCTGTTTTTT
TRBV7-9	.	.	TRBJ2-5	CASSRNQETQYF	TGTGCCAGCAGCCGGAACCAAGAGACCCAGTACTTC
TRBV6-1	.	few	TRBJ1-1	CASSEYTAGRTEAFF	TGTGCCAGCAGTGAGTATACCGCTGGTAGGACTGAAGCTTTCTTT
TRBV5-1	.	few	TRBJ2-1	CASSLGQVVSYNEQFF	TGCGCCAGCAGCTTGGGCCAGGTGGTCTCCTACAATGAGCAGTTCTTC
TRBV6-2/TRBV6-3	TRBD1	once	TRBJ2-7	CASSYSTGGYSYEQYF	TGTGCCAGCAGTTATTCGACAGGGGGATACTCCTACGAGCAGTACTTC
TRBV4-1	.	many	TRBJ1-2	CASSPQKGRDYGYTF	TGCGCCAGCAGCCCACAAAAGGGCAGGGACTATGGCTACACCTTC
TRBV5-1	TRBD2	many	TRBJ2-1	CASSPPLGEGNEQFF	TGCGCCAGCAGCCCACCCCTGGGGGAGGGAAATGAGCAGTTCTTC
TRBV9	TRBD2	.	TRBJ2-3	CASSRQSSGVTDTQYF	TGTGCCAGCTCCCGTCAAAGTAGCGGGGTCACAGATACGCAGTATTTT
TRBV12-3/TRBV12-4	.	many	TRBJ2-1	CASSPSSRSTNEQFF	TGTGCCAGCAGTCCGAGTTCTCGCTCTACCAATGAGCAGTTCTTC
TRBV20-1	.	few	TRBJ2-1	CSATSGWTSNNEQFF	TGCAGTGCAACCTCAGGGTGGACTTCCAACAATGAGCAGTTCTTC
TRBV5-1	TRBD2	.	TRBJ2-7	CASSFRFSGVSSGRREQYF	TGCGCCAGCAGCTTCCGTTTTTCGGGGGTGTCGAGCGGGAGGCGCGAGCAGTACTTC
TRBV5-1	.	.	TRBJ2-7	CASRNWAGPYEQYF	TGCGCCAGCAGGAATTGGGCAGGGCCCTACGAGCAGTACTTC
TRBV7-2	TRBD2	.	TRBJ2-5	CASSSSGLHEETQYF	TGTGCCAGCAGCTCTAGCGGGCTACACGAAGAGACCCAGTACTTC
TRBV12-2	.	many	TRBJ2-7	CASRLNSPTGFEQYF	TGTGCAAGTCGCTTAAATAGCCCAACAGGGTTCGAGCAGTACTTC
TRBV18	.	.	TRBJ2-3	CASSPSRGTDTQYF	TGTGCCAGCTCACCTTCCAGGGGCACAGATACGCAGTATTTT
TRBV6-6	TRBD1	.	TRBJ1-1	CASSYAGTGLSGTEAFF	TGTGCCAGCAGTTACGCCGGGACAGGGTTAAGTGGCACTGAAGCTTTCTTT
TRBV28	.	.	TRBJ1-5	CASIRVGQPQHF	TGTGCCAGCATAAGGGTGGGTCAGCCCCAGCATTTT
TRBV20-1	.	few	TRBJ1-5	CSARDPTVASNQPQHF	TGCAGTGCTAGAGATCCGACAGTCGCTAGCAATCAGCCCCAGCATTTT